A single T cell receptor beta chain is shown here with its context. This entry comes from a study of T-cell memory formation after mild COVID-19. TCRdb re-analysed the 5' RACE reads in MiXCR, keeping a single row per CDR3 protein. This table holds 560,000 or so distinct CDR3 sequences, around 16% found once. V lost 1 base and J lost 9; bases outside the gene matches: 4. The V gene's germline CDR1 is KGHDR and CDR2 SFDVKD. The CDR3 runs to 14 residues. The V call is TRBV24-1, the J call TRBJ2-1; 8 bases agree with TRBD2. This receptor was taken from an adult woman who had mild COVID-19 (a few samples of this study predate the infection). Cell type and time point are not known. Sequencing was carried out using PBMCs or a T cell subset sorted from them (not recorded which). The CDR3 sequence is CATSDLAGESEQFF. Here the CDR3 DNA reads TGTGCCACCAGTGATTTAGCGGGAGAGAGTGAGCAGTTCTTC.